The 15 T cell receptor beta chains below all came from one sample that was sequenced in a study of T cells in localized non-small cell lung cancer (dated by TCRdb to the early 2020s). The method was the immunoSEQ multiplex PCR assay. TCRdb provides this immuneACCESS table in a form limited to in-frame rearrangements. Some clones are lacking; in checked studies, under half of them reflect an unresolved V gene, and why the rest are absent is not known. The sample yields over a thousand clones; less than 30% were counted once. The top ten clones comprise over 30% of the sample. Sequencing was performed on normal lung tissue next to the tumor, taken before any cancer treatment. Source of these receptors: a man aged 35-75 years with stage III lung adenocarcinoma.

This chain uses TRBV12-5 with TRBJ2-1; 7 nucleotides line up with TRBD2. CDR1 LGHNT and CDR2 FRNRAP come from the germline V gene. This CDR3 region has 12 residues. Trimming removed 6 bases from V and 9 bases from J; junction bases left unmatched: 5. CDR3: CASGTGGSEQFF. The DNA of the CDR3 is TGTGCTAGTGGAACCGGGGGGAGTGAGCAGTTCTTC.

Judged by abundance, this clone is medium-sized. CDR3: CASSLYGGNTEAFF. As DNA, the CDR3 is TGTGCCAGCAGCTTGTATGGGGGGAACACTGAAGCTTTCTTT. The rearrangement uses TRBV11-3 and TRBJ1-1; D may be TRBD1 (5 bases). From germline, CDR1 is SGHNT and CDR2 YENEEA. The CDR3 spans 14 residues. The V gene lost 3 bases and the J gene lost 1 base, with 9 bases spanning the gap.

The J gene is TRBJ1-5, the V gene TRBV11-3; D might be TRBD1 (5 bases). This CDR3 is built from 14 residues. Deletions cut 5 bases from V and 9 bases from J, with 17 bases between. Germline CDR1 and CDR2: SGHNT and YENEEA. CDR3 region: CASSRDSSRGPQHF. The DNA for the CDR3 is TGTGCCAGCAGCCGGGACTCCTCGCGGGGGCCCCAGCATTTT.

This clone was counted between two and nine times. The gene calls are TRBV28 and TRBJ2-3, with a possible D match to TRBD1 (5 bases). The V gene lost 7 bases and the J gene lost 0 bases, with 8 bases spanning the gap. The length of the CDR3 is 13 residues. Per germline, CDR1 MDHEN and CDR2 SYDVKM. CDR3 sequence reads: CASIRGSTDTQYF. CDR3 coding DNA: TGTGCCAGCATAAGGGGCAGCACAGATACGCAGTATTTT.

By sample fraction, this clone is medium-sized. V gene TRBV6-8 combines with J gene TRBJ2-2; TRBD1 or TRBD2 may be the D gene (5 bases each). Germline V gene lookup returns CDR1 MNHGY and CDR2 SAAAGT. The germline V and J ends were trimmed by 6 bases and 4 bases, with 12 bases remaining between them. The CDR3 runs 14 residues. The CDR3 DNA sequence: TGTGCCAGCAGCCCTTTGAGGGGCACCGGGGAGCTGTTTTTT. This codes for CASSPLRGTGELFF.

This clone rates as hyperexpanded. The V gene is TRBV6-1, the J gene TRBJ2-7; a weak D match, TRBD2 (6 bases). V lost 1 base and J lost 1, with 8 bases in between. CDR3 length: 14 amino acids. The germline V gene has CDR1 MNHNS and CDR2 SASEGT. CDR3 nucleotide sequence: TGTGCCAGCAGTGAAGAGGAGGGGTCCTACGAGCAGTACTTC. This sequence encodes CASSEEEGSYEQYF.

This clone is classed as medium-sized. The chain combines TRBV11-3 with TRBJ2-2; TRBD2 is a possible D gene (6 bases). The CDR3 runs 16 residues. Trimming stripped 5 bases from V and 0 bases from J, with 13 bases between. The germline V gene has CDR1 SGHNT and CDR2 YENEEA. CDR3 sequence (DNA): TGTGCCAGCAGCCTAGTGGGGGGTGCGAACACCGGGGAGCTGTTTTTT. The encoded protein is CASSLVGGANTGELFF.

The chain combines TRBV6-8 with TRBJ2-7, with TRBD2 identical over 7 bases. Germline assignment: CDR1 MNHGY and CDR2 SAAAGT. J was trimmed by 4 bases and V by 5 bases; bases with no gene match: 11. CDR3 length: 15 residues. The CDR3 sequence: CASSILGGSGYEQYF. CDR3 nucleotide sequence: TGTGCCAGCAGTATTCTGGGGGGGAGCGGATACGAGCAGTACTTC.

The chain carries TRBV28 and TRBJ2-4; D gene ambiguous. Trimming stripped 2 bases from V and 0 bases from J, with 11 bases between. Germline CDR1 reads MDHEN; CDR2 reads SYDVKM. CDR3 size: 16 residues. CDR3 in DNA: TGTGCCAGCAGTTTACCAGGACCGCTAGCCAAAAACATTCAGTACTTC. Amino acid sequence: CASSLPGPLAKNIQYF.

By sample share, this clone is large. J is TRBJ2-2 and V is TRBV6-8; TRBD2 aligns across 10 bases. Germline values: CDR1 MNHGY, CDR2 SAAAGT. This CDR3 spans 15 amino acids. Unmatched junction bases numbered 9, after V lost 6 bases and J lost 8 bases. CDR3 in DNA: TGTGCCAGCAGGGGGACTAGCGCGGGAATTGGGGAGCTGTTTTTT. This encodes CASRGTSAGIGELFF.

V and J are TRBV5-1 and TRBJ2-3; D may be TRBD1 (6 bases). Germline V CDR1 and CDR2: SGHRS, YFSETQ. Trimming removed 4 bases at V and 2 bases at J, with 14 bases between. This CDR3 is 15 amino acids long. CDR3 sequence reads: CASSGRGGDTDTQYF. The CDR3 DNA reads as TGCGCCAGCAGCGGGAGAGGGGGTGACACAGATACGCAGTATTTT.

This clone was detected a few times. The chain recombines TRBV11-3 with TRBJ1-2; D not resolved. CDR1 and CDR2 (germline): SGHNT, YENEEA. The CDR3 runs 14 residues. The V end was cut by 3 bases, the J end by 4 bases, with 12 bases between. For the CDR3, the DNA is TGTGCCAGCAGCTTGGCTGGGATCGGCTATGGCTACACCTTC. It yields the protein CASSLAGIGYGYTF.

The rearrangement links TRBV28 to TRBJ2-6, with D perhaps TRBD1 or TRBD2 (6 bases each). CDR3 length: 19 residues. V was cut by 6 bases and J by 0 bases, with 21 bases left in between. Germline CDR1 and CDR2: MDHEN and SYDVKM. CDR3 loop: CASRRVTGTLSSGANVLTF. In DNA form, the CDR3 reads TGTGCCAGCAGGAGGGTTACAGGGACTTTGAGCTCTGGGGCCAACGTCCTGACTTTC. Together with reference TRBV28 and TRBJ2-6, the CDR3 gives the full variable domain: DVKVTQSSRYLVKRTGEKVFLECVQDMDHENMFWYRQDPGLGLRLIYFSYDVKMKEKGDIPEGYSVSREKKERFSLILESASTNQTSMYLCASRRVTGTLSSGANVLTFGAGSRLTVL.

J is TRBJ2-3 and V is TRBV19; TRBD2 matches 10 bases. CDR1 and CDR2 from the germline V gene are LNHDA and SQIVND (reference sequence). The CDR3 has 14 residues. Trimming at V came to 5 bases and at J to 7 bases, leaving 6 bases not matched to a gene. The CDR3 DNA reads TGTGCCAGTAGTGAAGCGGGGGGGAGGAATACGCAGTATTTT. This codes for CASSEAGGRNTQYF.

This clone was seen a handful of times. V usage is TRBV6-8 and J usage is TRBJ2-7, with D hard to call. The V end lost 6 bases, the J end lost 2 bases, and 11 bases lay between the germline ends. The CDR3 totals 13 residues. In germline, CDR1 is MNHGY, CDR2 SAAAGT. The CDR3 spells CASRDDLAYEQYF. CDR3 coding DNA: TGTGCCAGCAGAGACGATCTAGCCTACGAGCAGTACTTC.